Below, 22 T cell receptor beta chains from the same sample are listed, as sequenced in a study of blood T cell repertoires in COVID-19. Only in-frame clones appear in the TCRdb table, and some are missing; sequencing was by immunoSEQ multiplex PCR. The sample holds 95,000 to 150,000 clones, approximately 82% seen once. The specimen sequenced was peripheral blood. Every receptor here comes from a woman between 50 and 59 years old with acute or convalescent COVID-19.

The rearrangement joins TRBV9 to TRBJ1-6; D not resolved. The CDR3 runs 15 residues. Between the trimmed V and J ends, which lost 1 base and 8 bases, there was a span of 13 bases. CDR1 is SGDLS and CDR2 is YYNGEE in the germline V gene. CDR3 bases: TGTGCCAGCAGCGTATTATTTGGAGGCGATTCACCCCTCCACTTT. Translation: CASSVLFGGDSPLHF.

The table lists this clone with a count of one. The chain recombines TRBV5-4 with TRBJ2-7; TRBD1 is a possible D gene (6 bases). Germline CDR1 is SGHNT and CDR2 is YYREEE (reference sequence). CDR3 size: 15 residues. The V end was cut by 3 bases, the J end by 2 bases, with 15 bases between. The CDR3 region is CASSSRRDTAYEQYF. The DNA of the CDR3 is TGTGCCAGCAGCTCGCGCCGGGACACTGCCTACGAGCAGTACTTC.

This sequence joins TRBV27 and TRBJ1-6, with D unresolved. Germline CDR1 is MNHEY and CDR2 is SMNVEV (reference sequence). The V end was cut by 2 bases, the J end by 8 bases, with 10 bases between. The CDR3 runs to 14 residues. CDR3 coding DNA: TGTGCCAGCAGTTTAGGGCAGCTGTATTCACCCCTCCACTTT. Protein product: CASSLGQLYSPLHF.

V gene TRBV6-5 combines with J gene TRBJ1-2, with D uncertain. The CDR3 sequence is 12 residues long. Germline CDR1 is MNHEY and CDR2 is SVGAGI. The ends were cut back, 6 bases at V and 5 bases at J, with 10 bases in the middle. CDR3 bases: TGTGCCAGCAGGTACAGAGATTATGGCTACACCTTC. Translated, it gives CASRYRDYGYTF.

The CDR3 here is CASSPRGDNYGYTF. The DNA of the CDR3 is TGTGCCAGCTCACCCAGGGGGGATAACTATGGCTACACCTTC. The J gene is TRBJ1-2, the V gene TRBV18, with 7 bases matching TRBD1. Germline trimming cut 3 bases from V and 1 base from J; bases unmatched to any gene: 2. The CDR3 extends over 14 amino acids. CDR1 is KGHSH and CDR2 is LQKENI in the germline V gene.

To note about this clone: Germline and junction disagree at one end, which may indicate a read error. The genes are TRBV14 and TRBJ2-7; D might be TRBD1 (6 bases). The CDR3 extends over 16 amino acids. CDR1 SGHDN and CDR2 FVKESK come from the germline V gene. The CDR3 loop reads CASSQETPLSGTEGDF. CDR3 sequence (DNA): TGTGCCAGCAGCCAAGAAACCCCCCTCTCGGGCACCGAGGGGGACTTC. The entire variable domain, with the rest obtained from reference TRBV14 and TRBJ2-7, is as follows: EAGVTQFPSHSVIEKGQTVTLRCDPISGHDNLYWYRRVMGKEIKFLLHFVKESKQDESGMPNNRFLAERTGGTYSTLKVQPAELEDSGVYFCASSQETPLSGTEGDFGPGTRLTVT.

The chain recombines TRBV5-4 with TRBJ2-7; possibly TRBD2 for D (6 bases). Germline values: CDR1 SGHNT, CDR2 YYREEE (reference sequence). The CDR3 spans 14 residues. Trimming removed 6 bases from V and 4 bases from J, with 17 bases in between. The DNA of the CDR3 is TGTGCCAGCACCTTTAGCGGAACAACGTACGAGCAGTACTTC. It encodes CASTFSGTTYEQYF.

Here the CDR3 DNA reads TGCGCCAGCAGGACACGAGGACAGGGCGACACTGAAGCTTTCTTT. Residues: CASRTRGQGDTEAFF. This chain links TRBV10-2 with TRBJ1-1; 8 nucleotides match TRBD1. Trimming cost V 6 bases and J 3 bases; bases outside gene matches: 9. Germline assignment: CDR1 WSHSY and CDR2 SAAADI. This CDR3 has 15 amino acids.

This clone was observed a single time. The chain combines TRBV7-8 with TRBJ1-1; perhaps TRBD1 as D (5 bases). The germline CDR1 and CDR2 sequences are SGHVS and FQNEAQ. The CDR3 has 14 amino acids. V was cut by 5 bases and J by 9 bases, with 19 bases left in between. CDR3: CASSPDPTGTKAFF. CDR3 sequence (DNA): TGTGCCAGCAGCCCAGACCCGACGGGGACTAAAGCTTTCTTT.

This sequence joins TRBV3-1 (or the pseudogene TRBV3-2) and TRBJ2-7; 9 positions match TRBD1. J gave up 2 bases and V 1 base, and 3 bases lay outside the gene matches. Germline V gene lookup returns CDR1 LGHDT and CDR2 YNNKEL (reference sequence). The length of the CDR3 is 15 residues. The CDR3: CASSQAGTGTYEQYF. The CDR3 nucleotides are TGTGCCAGCAGCCAAGCAGGGACAGGGACCTACGAGCAGTACTTC.

CDR3 coding DNA: TGTGCCAGCAGCGGACAGGTCTTATACGAGCAGTACTTC. It codes for CASSGQVLYEQYF. This sequence joins TRBV2 and TRBJ2-7; 7 bases align to TRBD1. Germline lookup yields CDR1 SNHLY and CDR2 FYNNEI. The CDR3 extends over 13 amino acids. Trimming removed 6 bases from V and 4 bases from J; junction bases left unmatched: 6. The full variable domain, rest sourced from reference TRBV2 and TRBJ2-7, is EPEVTQTPSHQVTQMGQEVILRCVPISNHLYFYWYRQILGQKVEFLVSFYNNEISEKSEIFDDQFSVERPDGSNFTLKIRSTKLEDSAMYFCASSGQVLYEQYFGPGTRLTVT.

The CDR3: CASSGGPEAFF. CDR3 nucleotides: TGTGCCAGCAGTGGGGGGCCTGAAGCTTTCTTT. The V call is TRBV2, the J call TRBJ1-1, with a tentative D call TRBD1 (6 bases). This CDR3 comprises 11 residues. Germline V CDR1 and CDR2: SNHLY, FYNNEI. Trimming took 4 bases from V and 6 from J, leaving 6 bases between them.

V gene TRBV19 combines with J gene TRBJ1-2; maybe TRBD1 (5 bases). Germline CDR1 reads LNHDA; CDR2 reads SQIVND (reference sequence). Deletions cut 6 bases from V and 4 bases from J, with 15 bases between. This CDR3 has 14 residues. The CDR3 sequence is CASSQATDLYGYTF. The CDR3 DNA sequence: TGTGCCAGTAGCCAAGCGACAGATCTCTATGGCTACACCTTC.

The rearrangement links TRBV5-1 to TRBJ2-4; perhaps TRBD2 as D (5 bases). Trimming shortened V by 7 bases and J by 6 bases, and 11 bases separated the two germline ends. From germline, CDR1 is SGHRS and CDR2 YFSETQ. The CDR3 totals 12 residues. The CDR3 nucleotides are TGCGCCAGCTCGGAGGCGGGAAACATTCAGTACTTC. This gives the protein CASSEAGNIQYF.

The CDR3 region has the DNA TGTGCCAGCAGTTTCCTCGGGACTAGTTATGAGCAGTTCTTC. Amino acids: CASSFLGTSYEQFF. The J gene is TRBJ2-1, the V gene TRBV28; 8 bases match TRBD2. CDR1 and CDR2 from the germline V gene are MDHEN and SYDVKM. This CDR3 has 14 amino acids. The J segment lost 8 bases and the V segment lost 3 bases, leaving 6 bases of the junction unmatched.

This clone has just a few counts. The junction departs from the called germline gene at one end, perhaps through a read error. This chain joins TRBV5-1 and TRBJ1-1; a possible D gene is TRBD1 (6 bases). Germline V lookup: CDR1 SGHRS, CDR2 YFSETQ. The CDR3 extends over 14 amino acids. CDR3 bases: TGCGCCAGCGGCTTAACAGGGTTGAACACTGAAGCTTTCTTT. Residues: CASGLTGLNTEAFF.

The chain recombines TRBV4-1 with TRBJ1-2, with D unclear. This CDR3 has 15 amino acids. V was clipped by 1 base and J by 0 bases, with 9 bases between them. The germline CDR1 and CDR2 sequences are MGHRA and YSYEKL. The CDR3 protein is CASSQGAAPNYGYTF. The CDR3 DNA is TGCGCCAGCAGCCAAGGGGCAGCACCTAACTATGGCTACACCTTC.

This clone has a single count. V gene TRBV5-8 combines with J gene TRBJ1-5; TRBD1 matches 8 bases. The germline V gene encodes CDR1 SGHTS and CDR2 YDEGEE. The J segment lost 3 bases and the V segment lost 0 bases, leaving 8 bases of the junction unmatched. The CDR3 is 17 amino acids. DNA for the CDR3: TGTGCCAGCAGCTTGGGGACAGGGATAGATTTCAATCAGCCCCAGCATTTT. This translates into CASSLGTGIDFNQPQHF.

The rearrangement joins TRBV6-6 to TRBJ1-5; D unresolved. This CDR3 region has 15 residues. CDR1 and CDR2 from the germline V gene are MNHNY and SVGAGI (reference sequence). Deletions cut 6 bases from V and 3 bases from J, with 15 bases between. The CDR3: CASRRAENINQPQHF. As DNA, the CDR3 is TGTGCCAGCAGGAGGGCCGAGAATATCAATCAGCCCCAGCATTTT.

This clone has just a few counts. V and J are TRBV3-1 (or the pseudogene TRBV3-2) and TRBJ2-1; the match to TRBD1 covers 9 bases. Germline lookup yields CDR1 LGHDT and CDR2 YNNKEL (reference sequence). Losses at the gene ends were 4 bases for V and 2 bases for J; bases not matched to a gene: 6. The CDR3 extends over 16 amino acids. The CDR3 DNA reads TGTGCCAGCAGCCCCCGACAGGGGGGCACCTACAATGAGCAGTTCTTC. As protein: CASSPRQGGTYNEQFF.

The V call is TRBV7-8, the J call TRBJ2-5; the D is unclear. This CDR3 is built from 12 residues. Germline V gene sequence: CDR1 SGHVS, CDR2 FQNEAQ. The V gene lost 5 bases and the J gene lost 5 bases, with 9 bases spanning the gap. CDR3 DNA: TGTGCCAGCAGCCCCCGCAGGGAGACCCAGTACTTC. Protein: CASSPRRETQYF. Full variable domain (rest looked up from reference TRBV7-8 and TRBJ2-5): GAGVSQSPRYKVAKRGQDVALRCDPISGHVSLFWYQQALGQGPEFLTYFQNEAQLDKSGLPSDRFFAERPEGSVSTLKIQRTQQEDSAVYLCASSPRRETQYFGPGTRLLVL.

This rearrangement joins TRBV10-2 to TRBJ1-1, with D tentatively TRBD1 (6 bases). The CDR3 has 13 amino acids. CDR1 and CDR2 from the germline V gene are WSHSY and SAAADI. V was clipped by 4 bases and J by 5 bases, with 11 bases between them. CDR3 residues: CASSVQQGTEAFF. In DNA form, the CDR3 reads TGCGCCAGCAGTGTGCAGCAGGGGACTGAAGCTTTCTTT.